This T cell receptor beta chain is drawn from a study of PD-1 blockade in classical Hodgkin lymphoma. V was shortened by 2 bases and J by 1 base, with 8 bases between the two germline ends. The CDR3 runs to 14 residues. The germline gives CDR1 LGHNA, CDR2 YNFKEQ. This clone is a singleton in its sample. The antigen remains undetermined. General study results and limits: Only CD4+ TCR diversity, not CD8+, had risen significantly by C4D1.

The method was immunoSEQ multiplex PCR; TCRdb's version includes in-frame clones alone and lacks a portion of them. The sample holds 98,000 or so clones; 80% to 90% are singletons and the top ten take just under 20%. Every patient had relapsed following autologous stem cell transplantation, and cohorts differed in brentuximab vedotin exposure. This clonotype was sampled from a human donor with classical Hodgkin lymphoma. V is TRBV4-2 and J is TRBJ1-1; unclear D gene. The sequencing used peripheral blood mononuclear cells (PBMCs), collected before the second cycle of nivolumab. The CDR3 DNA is TGTGCCAGCAGCCAAAGACAACAGAACACTGAAGCTTTCTTT. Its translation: CASSQRQQNTEAFF.